These T cell receptor beta chains were read from a single sample in a study of cytomegalovirus exposure and HLA in healthy donors. TCRdb keeps only in-frame clones here, not all; method: immunoSEQ multiplex PCR. The sample carries 150,000 to 200,000 clones, around 81% recorded once. Sequencing was done on a sample of PBMCs. All receptors come from a woman aged 25-40 years in good health and CMV-seropositive. Each CDR3 is given with its conserved first and last residue. A D gene is named only where the DNA matches it firmly. Part of the rows lack a size; the others show once, few, many or a class for expanded clones.

TRBV2	-	TRBD1	TRBJ2-7	TGTGCCAGCAGCCCCGGGACAGGGGTCGGCGAGCAGTACTTC	CASSPGTGVGEQYF
TRBV7-9	-	-	TRBJ2-7	TGTTCCAGCAGCTTAGCGCTAAGGGGGGGCAGGGACGAGCAGTACTTC	CSSSLALRGGRDEQYF
TRBV28	-	TRBD1	TRBJ1-2	TGTGCCAGCAGTTTAGGGGACAGGATAACCTACACCTTC	CASSLGDRITYTF
TRBV7-2	-	-	TRBJ2-7	TGTGCCAGCAGTAAAGAGGGCCTGTCCTCCTACGAGCAGTACTTC	CASSKEGLSSYEQYF
TRBV12-5	once	TRBD2	TRBJ2-3	TGTGCTAGTGGTTTTACAGCGGGACTTAAAGATACGCAGTATTTT	CASGFTAGLKDTQYF
TRBV11-3	-	-	TRBJ1-6	TGTGCCAGCAGCTTAGATCCAAATTCACCCCTCCACTTT	CASSLDPNSPLHF
TRBV19	-	-	TRBJ2-7	TGTGCCAGTAGTATAGAGGACAGTCCCTACGAGCAGTACTTC	CASSIEDSPYEQYF
TRBV30	few	TRBD1	TRBJ1-5	TGTGCCTGGAGTGGACAGGGTAATCAAAATAATCAGCCCCAGCATTTT	CAWSGQGNQNNQPQHF
TRBV6-7	-	-	TRBJ2-5	TGTGCCAGCAGTGATACGTACGGGATCATTGTCGACGAGACCCAGTACTTC	CASSDTYGIIVDETQYF
TRBV10-3	once	-	TRBJ2-7	TGTGCCATCAGGGTGGTAGCGAGGGGGGAGCAGTACTTC	CAIRVVARGEQYF
TRBV2	-	-	TRBJ2-1	TGTGCCAGCAGTGTCGGACAGAGCTCCTACAATGAGCAGTTCTTC	CASSVGQSSYNEQFF
TRBV7-9	-	TRBD1	TRBJ2-3	TGTGCCAGCAGCTCGGATCCGGGACAGGGGTCCACAGATACGCAGTATTTT	CASSSDPGQGSTDTQYF
TRBV9	-	TRBD1	TRBJ1-2	TGTGCCAGCAGCGCGCGATCCGGGACAGGGGTGGACGGCTACACCTTC	CASSARSGTGVDGYTF
TRBV6-5	-	-	TRBJ2-5	TGTGCCAGCAGCCACGTCCTCGGCCAAGAGACCCAGTACTTC	CASSHVLGQETQYF
TRBV27	-	-	TRBJ2-7	TGTGCCAGCGGGTTAGAAGCGACCGGCTACGAGCAGTACTTC	CASGLEATGYEQYF
TRBV10-1	-	-	TRBJ2-3	TGCGCCAGCAGCGCAGACGTGGCGGGGGCCCGCACAGATACGCAGTATTTT	CASSADVAGARTDTQYF
TRBV5-1	-	TRBD2	TRBJ2-2	TGCGCCAGCAGCCCCGAGGGACTAGCGGGAAACACCGGGGAGCTGTTTTTT	CASSPEGLAGNTGELFF
TRBV11-2	-	-	TRBJ2-1	TGTGCCAGCAGCTCGTTTATGGCAGGCGTAGAGAATGAGCAGTTCTTC	CASSSFMAGVENEQFF
TRBV6-5	-	-	TRBJ2-7	TGTGCCAGCAGTCACCGACAGGCCGCTTCCTACGAGCAGTACTTC	CASSHRQAASYEQYF
TRBV5-1	-	-	TRBJ2-5	TGCGCCAGCAGCTTGGAGCATTACAGTATAGAGACCCAGTACTTC	CASSLEHYSIETQYF
TRBV29-1	-	-	TRBJ2-7	TGCAGCGTGACAAGGGACACAGCACCCTACGAGCAGTACTTC	CSVTRDTAPYEQYF
TRBV29-1	-	TRBD1	TRBJ2-3	TGCAGCGCATTCGGGACAGGGGTTAGTACAGATACGCAGTATTTT	CSAFGTGVSTDTQYF
TRBV7-6	once	-	TRBJ2-7	TGTGCCAGCAGCTTAATGCGTAACTCCTCCGGCTACGAGCAGTACTTC	CASSLMRNSSGYEQYF